This T cell receptor (beta chain) was identified during a study of blood T cell repertoires in COVID-19. About the research overall: Specimens from acute and convalescent COVID-19 originated in the United States, Italy and Spain.

Authors' processing steps: Reference gene primer amplification yielded estimated nucleated cell counts. Libraries were prepared by immunoSEQ multiplex PCR; TCRdb keeps only in-frame clonotypes and omits some of them. That table is the source of V, J and clone size, and D and trimming were worked out from the DNA. The sample contains over 200,000 clones, approximately 84% of which appear only once. Ages ranged from about 18 to 89 years, with residence in more than 20 US areas. Before being deemed recovered, Cohort 3 donors had two negative PCRs, clearance, or symptom resolution. Germline CDR1 and CDR2: SGHRS and YFSETQ. The CDR3 has 13 amino acids. V was pared by 2 bases and J by 2 bases, with 8 bases between. This clone appeared a single time.

This chain links TRBV5-1 with TRBJ2-7; a possible D gene is TRBD1 (6 bases). The specimen was PBMCs or T cells enriched from blood (not recorded which). The sequence derives from a man aged 40-49 years who had recovered from COVID-19. The CDR3 nucleotides are TGCGCCAGCAGCTTACCAGGGGCCTACGAGCAGTACTTC. The encoded protein is CASSLPGAYEQYF.